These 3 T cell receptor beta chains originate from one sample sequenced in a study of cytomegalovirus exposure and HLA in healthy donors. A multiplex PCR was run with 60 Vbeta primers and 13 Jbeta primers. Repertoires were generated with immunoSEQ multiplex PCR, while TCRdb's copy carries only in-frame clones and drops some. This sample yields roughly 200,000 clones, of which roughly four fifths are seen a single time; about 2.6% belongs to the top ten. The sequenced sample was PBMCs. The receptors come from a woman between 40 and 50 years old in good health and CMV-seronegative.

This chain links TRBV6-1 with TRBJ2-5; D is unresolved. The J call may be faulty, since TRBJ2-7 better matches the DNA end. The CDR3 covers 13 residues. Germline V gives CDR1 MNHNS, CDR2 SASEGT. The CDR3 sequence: CASSNRSPYEQYF. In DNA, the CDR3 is TGTGCCAGCAGTAATCGGTCCCCCTACGAGCAGTACTTC.

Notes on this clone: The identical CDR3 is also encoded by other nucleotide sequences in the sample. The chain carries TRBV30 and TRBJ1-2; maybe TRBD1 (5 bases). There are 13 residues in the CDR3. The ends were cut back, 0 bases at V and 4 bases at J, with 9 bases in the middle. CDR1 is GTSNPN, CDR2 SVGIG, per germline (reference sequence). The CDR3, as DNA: TGTGCCTGGAGTGTACTCGGGGGCTATGGCTACACCTTC. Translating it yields CAWSVLGGYGYTF.

CDR3: CASSTEQRGTGELFF. The DNA of the CDR3 is TGTGCCAGCAGTACCGAACAGCGGGGGACCGGGGAGCTGTTTTTT. The chain links TRBV27 to TRBJ2-2; 8 nucleotides line up with TRBD2. The germline gives CDR1 MNHEY, CDR2 SMNVEV (reference sequence). Losses at the gene ends were 5 bases for V and 5 bases for J; bases not matched to a gene: 7. This CDR3 spans 15 amino acids.